This T cell receptor beta chain was sequenced in a study of T cell responses to AZD1222 COVID-19 vaccine. Findings and caveats of the study: Donors, mostly white British, included more females; clonal diversity was possibly underestimated. Targeting of unmutated variant regions was reportedly seen in nearly half of spike-specific TCRs. All repertoire sampling was performed exclusively after the peak T cell response. Just 5 to 7 AZD1222 recipients tested seropositive at baseline.

Profiling relied on immunoSEQ multiplex PCR, and the TCRdb table lists in-frame clones only, not all of them. The sample has around 130,000 clones; 80% to 90% are singletons. As to this clone: The antigen is unknown.

The CDR3 loop spans 12 amino acids. The germline CDR1 and CDR2 sequences are MNHEY and SVGAGI. V dropped 6 bases and J dropped 7; count of bases not matched to a gene: 5. Specimen: peripheral blood, collected 28 days after the second AZD1222 dose. This receptor was taken from an adult who received the AZD1222 COVID-19 vaccine. This chain uses TRBV6-5 with TRBJ1-2; TRBD1 matches 7 bases. This CDR3 reads CASRGTDGGYTF. The CDR3 nucleotides are TGTGCCAGCAGAGGGACAGATGGTGGCTACACCTTC.